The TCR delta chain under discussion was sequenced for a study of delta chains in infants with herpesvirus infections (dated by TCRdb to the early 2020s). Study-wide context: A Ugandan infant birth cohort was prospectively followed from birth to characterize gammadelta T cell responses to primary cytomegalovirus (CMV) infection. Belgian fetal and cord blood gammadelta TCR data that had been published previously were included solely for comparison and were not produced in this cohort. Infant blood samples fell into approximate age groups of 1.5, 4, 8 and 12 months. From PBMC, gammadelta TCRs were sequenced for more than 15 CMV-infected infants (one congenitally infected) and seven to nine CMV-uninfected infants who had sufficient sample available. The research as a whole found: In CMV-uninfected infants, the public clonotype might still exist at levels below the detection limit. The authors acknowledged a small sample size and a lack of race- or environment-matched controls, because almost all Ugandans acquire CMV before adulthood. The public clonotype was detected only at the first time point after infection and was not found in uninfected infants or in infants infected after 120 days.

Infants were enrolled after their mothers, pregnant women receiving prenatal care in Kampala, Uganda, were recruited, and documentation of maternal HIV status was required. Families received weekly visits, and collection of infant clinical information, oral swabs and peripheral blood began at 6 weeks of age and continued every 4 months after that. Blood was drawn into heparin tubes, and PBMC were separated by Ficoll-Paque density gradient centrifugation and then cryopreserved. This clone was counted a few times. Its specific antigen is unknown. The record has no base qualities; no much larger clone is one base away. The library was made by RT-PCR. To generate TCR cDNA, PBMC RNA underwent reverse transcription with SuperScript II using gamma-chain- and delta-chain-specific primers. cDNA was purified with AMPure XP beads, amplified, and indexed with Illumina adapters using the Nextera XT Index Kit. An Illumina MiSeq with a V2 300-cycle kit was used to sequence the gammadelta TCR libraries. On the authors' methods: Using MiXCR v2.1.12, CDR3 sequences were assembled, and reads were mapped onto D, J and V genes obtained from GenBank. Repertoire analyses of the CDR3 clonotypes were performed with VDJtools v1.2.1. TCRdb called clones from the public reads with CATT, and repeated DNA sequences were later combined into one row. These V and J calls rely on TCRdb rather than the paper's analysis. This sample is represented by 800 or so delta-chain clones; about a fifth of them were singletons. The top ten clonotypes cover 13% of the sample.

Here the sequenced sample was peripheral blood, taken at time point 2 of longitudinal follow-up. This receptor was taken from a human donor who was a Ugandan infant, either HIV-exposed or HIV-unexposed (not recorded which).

For the CDR3, the sequence is CALGEFTSSYQGIPPRKLIF. Here is the DNA: TGTGCTCTTGGGGAATTTACTTCTTCCTATCAGGGGATACCTCCTCGTAAACTCATCTTT. The chain was built from TRDV1 and TRDJ1, and possibly TRDD3, on 8 matching bases. V is clipped by 2 bases and J by 7 bases, and the sequence between their germline boundaries is 32 bases long. Via the germline V gene, CDR1 is TSWWSYY and CDR2 QGS. The cysteine opens and the phenylalanine closes a CDR3 of 20 amino acids. Of the read, only the CDR3 DNA is kept; its 60 bases are in frame from base 1.